A selection of T cell receptor beta chains follows, all from one sample in a study of regulatory T cells in long-lasting Graves disease. TCRdb recomputed calls from the multiplex PCR reads with MiXCR, one row per CDR3 protein. The sample contains fewer than 400,000 distinct CDR3 sequences, around 20% of which appear only once. The specimen comprised peripheral blood mononuclear cells (PBMCs), sampled when the disease was refractory, from a patient treated with antithyroid drugs. Receptors were obtained from a female donor with Graves disease. Both conserved end residues are part of each CDR3. A D gene is named only where the DNA matches it firmly. The listing skips clone size in some rows; elsewhere it reads once, few, many or a size class.

abundance,v_gene,d_gene,j_gene,CDR3aa,CDR3nt
-,TRBV5-5,TRBD1,TRBJ1-2,CASSPQGAGYGYTF,TGTGCCAGCAGCCCCCAGGGGGCTGGCTATGGCTACACCTTC
many,TRBV6-1,TRBD1,TRBJ2-5,CASRPSGGAPGETQYF,TGTGCCAGCAGACCCTCAGGGGGCGCCCCGGGGGAGACCCAGTACTTC
few,TRBV2,-,TRBJ1-2,CASRTGYTF,TGTGCCAGCAGAACCGGCTACACCTTC
many,TRBV28,TRBD1,TRBJ2-7,CASSSKSTGSYEQYF,TGTGCCAGCAGTTCCAAGTCGACAGGGTCCTACGAGCAGTACTTC
-,TRBV20-1,-,TRBJ2-3,CSVRRNTGGGDTQYF,TGCAGTGTTAGAAGAAACACTGGAGGGGGAGATACGCAGTATTTT
-,TRBV6-6,-,TRBJ1-1,CASSYSRGTGLNTEAFF,TGTGCCAGCAGTTACTCGAGGGGGACGGGGCTTAACACTGAAGCTTTCTTT
many,TRBV30,TRBD1,TRBJ2-7,CACRDRPYEQYF,TGTGCCTGCCGGGACAGACCCTACGAGCAGTACTTC
-,TRBV4-1,-,TRBJ1-1,CASSQVVSGSGNTEAFF,TGCGCCAGCAGCCAAGTGGTGTCAGGGAGCGGGAACACTGAAGCTTTCTTT
many,TRBV11-2,-,TRBJ1-4,CASSLAQFNEKLFF,TGTGCCAGCAGCTTAGCGCAGTTTAATGAAAAACTGTTTTTT
-,TRBV6-1,-,TRBJ1-1,CASRLYSGLNTEAFF,TGTGCCAGCCGCCTGTATTCGGGTTTGAACACTGAAGCTTTCTTT
-,TRBV9,TRBD1,TRBJ1-4,CASSVTGATNEKLFF,TGTGCCAGCAGCGTAACAGGGGCAACTAATGAAAAACTGTTTTTT
-,TRBV9,-,TRBJ2-1,CASSAGNSYNEQFF,TGTGCCAGCAGCGCAGGGAACTCCTACAATGAGCAGTTCTTC
few,TRBV3-1,-,TRBJ2-7,CASSLRTVHRAYEQYF,TGTGCCAGCAGCCTTCGGACAGTCCACAGAGCCTACGAGCAGTACTTC
few,TRBV18,-,TRBJ2-7,CASSPTGKTNSYEQYF,TGTGCCAGCTCACCAACAGGGAAAACAAACTCCTACGAGCAGTACTTC
few,TRBV27,-,TRBJ2-7,CASSTRRVASYEQYF,TGTGCCAGCAGTACGCGACGGGTAGCCTCCTACGAGCAGTACTTC
-,TRBV28,TRBD2,TRBJ2-5,CASSPHEGGRETQYF,TGTGCCAGCAGTCCCCATGAGGGCGGGAGAGAGACCCAGTACTTC
few,TRBV7-2,TRBD1,TRBJ2-7,CASSLRGQGEQYF,TGTGCCAGCAGCTTAAGGGGGCAGGGCGAGCAGTACTTC
many,TRBV6-1,-,TRBJ1-2,CASRPPGDYYGYTF,TGTGCCAGCAGACCCCCCGGGGACTACTATGGCTACACCTTC
few,TRBV20-1,TRBD1,TRBJ1-5,CSARAGTGGRQPQHF,TGCAGTGCTAGAGCTGGGACAGGGGGACGCCAGCCCCAGCATTTT
-,TRBV20-1,TRBD1,TRBJ2-7,CSATASGGWSYEQYF,TGCAGTGCTACAGCCTCAGGGGGATGGTCCTACGAGCAGTACTTC
many,TRBV11-2,-,TRBJ2-5,CASSLGWVEETQYF,TGTGCCAGCAGCTTAGGCTGGGTTGAAGAGACCCAGTACTTC
few,TRBV11-2,-,TRBJ2-1,CASSLHAEQFF,TGTGCCAGCAGCTTACACGCTGAGCAGTTCTTC
few,TRBV12-3/TRBV12-4,TRBD2,TRBJ2-7,CASSKGLAGGRGYEQYF,TGTGCCAGCAGTAAGGGACTAGCGGGAGGAAGGGGCTACGAGCAGTACTTC
-,TRBV3-1,-,TRBJ2-5,CASSPGTVGGTQYF,TGTGCCAGCAGCCCCGGAACGGTGGGGGGGACCCAGTACTTC
few,TRBV6-1,-,TRBJ2-2,CASTGSNTGELFF,TGTGCCAGCACAGGGTCGAACACCGGGGAGCTGTTTTTT
-,TRBV20-1,TRBD2,TRBJ2-7,CSARFGLAGVHEQYF,TGCAGTGCTAGATTCGGACTAGCGGGAGTTCACGAGCAGTACTTC
few,TRBV28,-,TRBJ2-3,CASSQLVARTDTQYF,TGTGCCAGCAGTCAACTAGTCGCTCGCACAGATACGCAGTATTTT
few,TRBV19,-,TRBJ2-5,CASTSGGRETQYF,TGTGCCAGTACCTCTGGGGGCCGGGAGACCCAGTACTTC
many,TRBV10-3,TRBD1,TRBJ2-7,CATMNRDRGGEQYF,TGTGCCACTATGAACCGGGACAGGGGAGGAGAGCAGTACTTC
-,TRBV30,-,TRBJ2-1,CAWSVGQPIGSYNEQFF,TGTGCCTGGAGTGTGGGCCAGCCCATAGGCTCCTACAATGAGCAGTTCTTC
few,TRBV9,-,TRBJ1-1,CASSVGSLGNTEAFF,TGTGCCAGCAGCGTCGGGAGCCTGGGGAACACTGAAGCTTTCTTT
few,TRBV29-1,-,TRBJ2-7,CSVGTEPYEQYF,TGCAGCGTTGGAACAGAACCCTACGAGCAGTACTTC
-,TRBV9,TRBD2,TRBJ2-5,CASSVETSPQETQYF,TGTGCCAGCAGCGTAGAGACTAGCCCGCAAGAGACCCAGTACTTC
-,TRBV7-2,-,TRBJ2-3,CASSFVVADTQYF,TGTGCCAGCAGCTTCGTGGTAGCAGATACGCAGTATTTT
-,TRBV7-3,-,TRBJ2-7,CASSPLATWGEQYF,TGTGCCAGCAGTCCGCTAGCGACCTGGGGCGAGCAGTACTTC
-,TRBV2,-,TRBJ1-3,CASMGTVGNTIYF,TGTGCCAGCATGGGAACGGTTGGAAACACCATATATTTT
few,TRBV6-1,-,TRBJ2-5,CASSGEGTQYF,TGTGCCAGCAGTGGGGAAGGGACCCAGTACTTC
once,TRBV6-1,-,TRBJ2-5,CASGQDDGGRETQYF,TGTGCCAGCGGCCAAGATGACGGTGGGAGAGAGACCCAGTACTTC
many,TRBV6-1,-,TRBJ2-5,CASSPTGVPAQYF,TGTGCCAGCAGTCCTACAGGAGTCCCGGCCCAGTACTTC
-,TRBV20-1,TRBD2,TRBJ2-1,CSGGLAGVNEQFF,TGCAGCGGAGGACTAGCGGGAGTAAATGAGCAGTTCTTC
few,TRBV4-1,TRBD2,TRBJ2-7,CASSQHSGISYEQYF,TGCGCCAGCAGCCAGCACAGCGGGATCTCCTACGAGCAGTACTTC
-,TRBV12-3/TRBV12-4,-,TRBJ2-2,CASSQRASNTGELFF,TGTGCCAGCAGCCAAAGGGCCTCGAACACCGGGGAGCTGTTTTTT
-,TRBV19,-,TRBJ1-1,CASSRQGDGKNTEAFF,TGTGCCAGTAGCCGACAAGGTGACGGCAAGAACACTGAAGCTTTCTTT
many,TRBV7-9,TRBD1,TRBJ1-2,CASSRGTGDGGYTF,TGTGCCAGCAGCCGCGGGACAGGAGATGGCGGCTACACCTTC
-,TRBV9,-,TRBJ1-1,CASSVGSGTMNTEAFF,TGTGCCAGCAGCGTAGGATCCGGGACAATGAACACTGAAGCTTTCTTT
many,TRBV7-2,TRBD2,TRBJ2-7,CASSLDGSGMHREQYF,TGTGCCAGCAGCTTAGACGGGAGCGGGATGCATCGCGAGCAGTACTTC
many,TRBV7-2,TRBD2,TRBJ2-5,CASSTRLAAQETQYF,TGTGCCAGCAGCACCCGACTAGCGGCTCAAGAGACCCAGTACTTC
-,TRBV7-2,TRBD2,TRBJ2-5,CASSLVSSGREETQYF,TGTGCCAGCAGCTTAGTATCTAGCGGGCGGGAAGAGACCCAGTACTTC
many,TRBV2,TRBD1,TRBJ2-5,CASSEQGAEETQYF,TGTGCCAGCAGTGAACAGGGGGCTGAGGAGACCCAGTACTTC
few,TRBV29-1,TRBD2,TRBJ2-2,CSVRTSLGELFF,TGCAGCGTCAGGACTAGCCTAGGGGAGCTGTTTTTT
many,TRBV30,TRBD1,TRBJ1-1,CAWSRQGGTEAFF,TGTGCCTGGAGTAGACAGGGTGGAACTGAAGCTTTCTTT
few,TRBV28,-,TRBJ2-1,CASSHIEASVTYNEQFF,TGTGCCAGCAGTCATATCGAAGCTAGCGTTACCTACAATGAGCAGTTCTTC
-,TRBV6-2/TRBV6-3,TRBD1,TRBJ1-4,CASRRDRDNEKLFF,TGTGCCAGCAGAAGGGACAGGGATAATGAAAAACTGTTTTTT
few,TRBV5-1,-,TRBJ2-2,CASSGGLGPTGELFF,TGCGCCAGCAGCGGTGGTTTGGGGCCGACCGGGGAGCTGTTTTTT
once,TRBV3-1,-,TRBJ2-3,CASSQGQRDTDTQYF,TGTGCCAGCAGCCAAGGACAGAGAGACACAGATACGCAGTATTTT